This T cell receptor beta chain was identified in a study of regulatory T cells in long-lasting Graves disease. Whole-study context: Newly diagnosed Graves' patients took antithyroid drugs under 3 months.

Investigators prepared the TCR beta libraries by applying iRepertoire HTBI primers and Arm-PCR of CDR3 regions. Original methodology: In the combined samples, 50 to 75 TRBV and 14 to 15 TRBJ segments were identified. One entry per CDR3 protein, called by TCRdb with MiXCR from the multiplex PCR reads. The V and J calls follow TCRdb's processing rather than the paper's. The sample carries hundreds of thousands of distinct CDR3 sequences, roughly 12% recorded once. This clonotype was detected ten times or more. Its antigen is currently unknown. The time point is: newly diagnosed GD, antithyroid drugs for less than 3 months. Researchers made the TCR library from RNA that was extracted from PBMCs. The V and J ends lost 5 bases and 8 bases, in that order; junction bases with no gene match: 12. The CDR3 runs 15 residues. Germline V gives CDR1 SGHRS, CDR2 YFSETQ. Notes on the study in general: Among the persistent patients, 2,741 public clonotypes were shared, more than the approximately 970 shared among new patients.

These data are also associated with another study on T cells in Graves' hyperthyroidism and ophthalmopathy.

Here the sequenced sample was peripheral blood mononuclear cells (PBMCs), taken at new diagnosis, from a patient treated with antithyroid drugs. The chain employs TRBV5-1 and TRBJ2-1; TRBD2 matches 8 bases. This TCR derives from a man aged 25-45 years with Graves disease. The DNA of the CDR3 is TGCGCCAGCAGTTTCGGGAGGGCACGAGGCGATGAGCAGTTCTTC. It specifies CASSFGRARGDEQFF. The variable domain in full, with the rest retrieved from reference TRBV5-1 and TRBJ2-1, is KAGVTQTPRYLIKTRGQQVTLSCSPISGHRSVSWYQQTPGQGLQFLFEYFSETQRNKGNFPGRFSGRQFSNSRSEMNVSTLELGDSALYLCASSFGRARGDEQFFGPGTRLTVL.